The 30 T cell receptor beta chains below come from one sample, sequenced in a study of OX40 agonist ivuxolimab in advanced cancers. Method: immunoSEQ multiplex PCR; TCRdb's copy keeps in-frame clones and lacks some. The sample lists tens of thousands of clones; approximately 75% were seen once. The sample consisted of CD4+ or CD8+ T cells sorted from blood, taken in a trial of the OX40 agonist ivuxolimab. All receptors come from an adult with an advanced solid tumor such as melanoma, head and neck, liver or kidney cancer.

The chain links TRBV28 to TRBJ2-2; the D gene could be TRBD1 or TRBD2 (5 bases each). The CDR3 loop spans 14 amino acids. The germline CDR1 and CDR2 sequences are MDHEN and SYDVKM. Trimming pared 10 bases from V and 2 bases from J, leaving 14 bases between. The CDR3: CATSGQLNTGELFF. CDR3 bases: TGTGCCACCTCGGGGCAACTAAACACCGGGGAGCTGTTTTTT.

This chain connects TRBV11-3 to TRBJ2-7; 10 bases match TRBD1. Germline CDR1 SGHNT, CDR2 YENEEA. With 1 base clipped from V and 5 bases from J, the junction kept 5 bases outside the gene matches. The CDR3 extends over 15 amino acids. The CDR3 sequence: CASSLGGQGNHEQYF. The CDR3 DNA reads TGTGCCAGCAGCTTAGGGGGACAGGGGAACCACGAGCAGTACTTC.

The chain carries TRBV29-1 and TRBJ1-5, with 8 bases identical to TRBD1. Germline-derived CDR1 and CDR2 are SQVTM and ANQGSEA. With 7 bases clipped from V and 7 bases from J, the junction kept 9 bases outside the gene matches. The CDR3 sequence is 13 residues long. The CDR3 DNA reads TGCAGCGCCGGGACAGGCTGGGGGCAGCCCCAGCATTTT. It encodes CSAGTGWGQPQHF.

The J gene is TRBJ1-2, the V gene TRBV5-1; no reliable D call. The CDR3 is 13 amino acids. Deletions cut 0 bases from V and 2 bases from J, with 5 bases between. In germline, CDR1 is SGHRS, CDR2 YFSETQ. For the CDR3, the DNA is TGCGCCAGCAGCTTGGAACCCAACTATGGCTACACCTTC. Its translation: CASSLEPNYGYTF.

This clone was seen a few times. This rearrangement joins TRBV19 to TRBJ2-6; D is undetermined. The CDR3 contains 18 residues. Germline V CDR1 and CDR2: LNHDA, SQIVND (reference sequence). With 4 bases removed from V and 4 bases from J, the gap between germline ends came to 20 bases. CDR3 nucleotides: TGTGCCAGTAGTAACCCCGCAACCAATGGGTTGGGGGCCAACGTCCTGACTTTC. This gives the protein CASSNPATNGLGANVLTF.

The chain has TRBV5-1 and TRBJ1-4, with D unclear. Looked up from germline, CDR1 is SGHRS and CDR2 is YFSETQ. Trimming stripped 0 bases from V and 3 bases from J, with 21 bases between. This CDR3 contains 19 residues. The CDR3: CASSLAARLVREPNEKLFF. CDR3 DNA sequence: TGCGCCAGCAGCTTGGCGGCAAGGCTAGTAAGGGAGCCTAATGAAAAACTGTTTTTT.

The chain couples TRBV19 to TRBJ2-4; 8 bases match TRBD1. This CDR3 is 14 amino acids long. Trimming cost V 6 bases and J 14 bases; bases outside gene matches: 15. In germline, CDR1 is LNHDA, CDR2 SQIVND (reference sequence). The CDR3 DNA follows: TGTGCCAGTAGCCCTCCGGGACAGGTCTCCGGAGAGTACTTC. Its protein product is CASSPPGQVSGEYF. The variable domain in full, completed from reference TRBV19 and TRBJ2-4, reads DGGITQSPKYLFRKEGQNVTLSCEQNLNHDAMYWYRQDPGQGLRLIYYSQIVNDFQKGDIAEGYSVSREKKESFPLTVTSAQKNPTAFYLCASSPPGQVSGEYFGAGTRLSVL.

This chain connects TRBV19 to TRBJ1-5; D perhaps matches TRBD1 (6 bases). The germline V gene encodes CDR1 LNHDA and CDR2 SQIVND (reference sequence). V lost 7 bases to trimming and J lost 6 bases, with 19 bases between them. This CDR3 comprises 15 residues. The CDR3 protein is CASNPGQMGIQPQHF. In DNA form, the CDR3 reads TGTGCCAGTAACCCCGGACAGATGGGTATTCAGCCCCAGCATTTT.

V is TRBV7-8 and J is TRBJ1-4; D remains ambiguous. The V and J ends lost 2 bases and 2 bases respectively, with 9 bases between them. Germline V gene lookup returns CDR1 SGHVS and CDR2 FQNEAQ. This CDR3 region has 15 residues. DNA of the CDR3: TGTGCCAGCAGCTTACGGGCGGGGACTAATGAAAAACTGTTTTTT. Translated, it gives CASSLRAGTNEKLFF.

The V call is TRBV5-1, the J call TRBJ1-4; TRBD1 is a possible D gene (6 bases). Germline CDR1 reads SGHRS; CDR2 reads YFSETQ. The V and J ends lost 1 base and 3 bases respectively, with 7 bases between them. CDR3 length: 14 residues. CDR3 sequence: CASSLTGSNEKLFF. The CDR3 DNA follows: TGCGCCAGCAGCTTGACAGGGTCTAATGAAAAACTGTTTTTT.

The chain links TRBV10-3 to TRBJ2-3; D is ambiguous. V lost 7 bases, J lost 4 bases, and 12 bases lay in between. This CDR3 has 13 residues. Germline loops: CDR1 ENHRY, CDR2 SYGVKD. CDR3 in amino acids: CAITPEFADTQYF. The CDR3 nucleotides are TGTGCCATCACCCCAGAGTTTGCAGATACGCAGTATTTT.

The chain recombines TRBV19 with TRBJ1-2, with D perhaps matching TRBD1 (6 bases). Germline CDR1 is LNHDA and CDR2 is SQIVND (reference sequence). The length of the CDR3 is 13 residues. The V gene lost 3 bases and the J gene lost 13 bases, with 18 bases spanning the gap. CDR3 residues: CASSMPITGYLTF. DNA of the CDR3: TGTGCCAGTAGTATGCCCATTACAGGGTATCTCACCTTC.

The CDR3 loop reads CASSPGRTWPNQPQHF. The CDR3 bases are TGTGCCAGCAGCCCAGGAAGGACTTGGCCCAATCAGCCCCAGCATTTT. The gene calls are TRBV7-8 and TRBJ1-5; D is ambiguous. The CDR3 runs to 16 residues. Trimming cost V 5 bases and J 3 bases, with 17 bases left between them. CDR1 is SGHVS, CDR2 FQNEAQ, per germline.

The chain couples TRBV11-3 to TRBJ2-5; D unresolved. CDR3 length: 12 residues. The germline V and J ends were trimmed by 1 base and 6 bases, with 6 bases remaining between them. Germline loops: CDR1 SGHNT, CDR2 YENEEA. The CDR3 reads CASSLGQKTQYF. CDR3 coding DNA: TGTGCCAGCAGCTTAGGTCAGAAGACCCAGTACTTC.

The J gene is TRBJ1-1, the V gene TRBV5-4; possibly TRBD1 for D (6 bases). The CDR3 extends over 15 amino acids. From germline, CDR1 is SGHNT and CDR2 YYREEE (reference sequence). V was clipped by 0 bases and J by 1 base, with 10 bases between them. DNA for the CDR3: TGTGCCAGCAGCTTGGTACAGGGCGAGAACACTGAAGCTTTCTTT. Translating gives CASSLVQGENTEAFF.

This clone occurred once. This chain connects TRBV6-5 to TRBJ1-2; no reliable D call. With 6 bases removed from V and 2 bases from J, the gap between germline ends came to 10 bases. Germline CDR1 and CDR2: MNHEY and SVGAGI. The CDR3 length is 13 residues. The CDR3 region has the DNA TGTGCCAGCAGCCTAGATCCCAACTATGGCTACACCTTC. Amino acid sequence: CASSLDPNYGYTF.

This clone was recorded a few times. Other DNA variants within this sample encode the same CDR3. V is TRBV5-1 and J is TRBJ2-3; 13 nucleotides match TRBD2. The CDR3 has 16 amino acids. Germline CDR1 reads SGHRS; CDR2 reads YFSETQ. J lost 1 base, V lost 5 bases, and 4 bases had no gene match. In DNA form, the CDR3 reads TGCGCCAGCAGTCGTGGGACTAGCGGGGGCACAGATACGCAGTATTTT. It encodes CASSRGTSGGTDTQYF. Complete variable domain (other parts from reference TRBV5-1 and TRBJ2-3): KAGVTQTPRYLIKTRGQQVTLSCSPISGHRSVSWYQQTPGQGLQFLFEYFSETQRNKGNFPGRFSGRQFSNSRSEMNVSTLELGDSALYLCASSRGTSGGTDTQYFGPGTRLTVL.

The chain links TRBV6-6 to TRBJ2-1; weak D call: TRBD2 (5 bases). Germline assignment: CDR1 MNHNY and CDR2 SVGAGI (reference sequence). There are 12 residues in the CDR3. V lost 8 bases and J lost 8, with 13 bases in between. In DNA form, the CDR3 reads TGTGCCAGCGGGTTTACTAGAGATGAGCAGTTCTTC. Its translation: CASGFTRDEQFF.

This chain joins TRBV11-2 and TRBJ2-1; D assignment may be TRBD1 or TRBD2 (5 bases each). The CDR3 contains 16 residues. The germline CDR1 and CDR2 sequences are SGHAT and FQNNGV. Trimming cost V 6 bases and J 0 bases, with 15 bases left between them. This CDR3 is CASSGRGAYSYNEQFF. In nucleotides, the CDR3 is TGTGCCAGCAGTGGAAGGGGAGCCTACTCCTACAATGAGCAGTTCTTC.

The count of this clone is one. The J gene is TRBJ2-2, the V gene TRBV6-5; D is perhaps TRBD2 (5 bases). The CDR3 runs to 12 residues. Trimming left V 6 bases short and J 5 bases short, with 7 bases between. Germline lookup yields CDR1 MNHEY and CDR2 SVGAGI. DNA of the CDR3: TGTGCCAGCAGAGTAGCGACCGGGGAGCTGTTTTTT. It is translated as CASRVATGELFF.

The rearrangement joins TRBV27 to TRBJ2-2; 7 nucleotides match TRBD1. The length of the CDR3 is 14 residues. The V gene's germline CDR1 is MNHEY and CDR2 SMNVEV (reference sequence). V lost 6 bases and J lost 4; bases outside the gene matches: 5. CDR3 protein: CASRTGPSTGELFF. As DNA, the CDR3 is TGTGCCAGCAGGACAGGGCCGAGCACCGGGGAGCTGTTTTTT.

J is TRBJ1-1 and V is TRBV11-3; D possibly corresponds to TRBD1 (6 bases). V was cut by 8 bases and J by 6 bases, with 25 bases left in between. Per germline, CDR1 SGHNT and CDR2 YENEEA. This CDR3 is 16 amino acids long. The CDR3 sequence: CASGSGTRAGLPEAFF. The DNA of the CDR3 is TGTGCCAGCGGATCAGGGACACGGGCCGGTCTCCCTGAAGCTTTCTTT.

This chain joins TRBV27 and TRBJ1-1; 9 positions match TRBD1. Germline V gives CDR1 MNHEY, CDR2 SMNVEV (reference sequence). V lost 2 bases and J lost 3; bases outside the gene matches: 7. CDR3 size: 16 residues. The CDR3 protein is CASSLMRQGVYTEAFF. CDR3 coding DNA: TGTGCCAGCAGTTTAATGAGACAGGGGGTTTACACTGAAGCTTTCTTT.

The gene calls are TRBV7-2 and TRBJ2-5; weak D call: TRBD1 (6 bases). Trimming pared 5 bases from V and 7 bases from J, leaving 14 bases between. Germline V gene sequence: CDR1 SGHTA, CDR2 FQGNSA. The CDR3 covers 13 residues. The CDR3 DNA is TGTGCCAGCAGCCTGACAGGAGAGGGGACCCAGTACTTC. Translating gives CASSLTGEGTQYF. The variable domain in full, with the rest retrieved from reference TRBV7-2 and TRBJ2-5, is GAGVSQSPSNKVTEKGKDVELRCDPISGHTALYWYRQSLGQGLEFLIYFQGNSAPDKSGLPSDRFSAERTGGSVSTLTIQRTQQEDSAVYLCASSLTGEGTQYFGPGTRLLVL.

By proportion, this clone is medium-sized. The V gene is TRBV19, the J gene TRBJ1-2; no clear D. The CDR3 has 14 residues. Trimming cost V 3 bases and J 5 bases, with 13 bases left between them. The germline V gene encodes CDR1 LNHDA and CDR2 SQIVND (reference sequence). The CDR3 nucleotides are TGTGCCAGTAGTATTGAGTTTCGGGGATATGGCTACACCTTC. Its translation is CASSIEFRGYGYTF. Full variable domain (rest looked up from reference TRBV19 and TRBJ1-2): DGGITQSPKYLFRKEGQNVTLSCEQNLNHDAMYWYRQDPGQGLRLIYYSQIVNDFQKGDIAEGYSVSREKKESFPLTVTSAQKNPTAFYLCASSIEFRGYGYTFGSGTRLTVV.

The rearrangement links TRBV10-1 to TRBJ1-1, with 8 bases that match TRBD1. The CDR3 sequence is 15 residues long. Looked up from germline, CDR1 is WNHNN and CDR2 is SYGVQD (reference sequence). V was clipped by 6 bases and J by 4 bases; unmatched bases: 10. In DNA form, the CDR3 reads TGCGCCAGCAGCTCATCAGGGGGCGCAAGCACTGAAGCTTTCTTT. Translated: CASSSSGGASTEAFF.

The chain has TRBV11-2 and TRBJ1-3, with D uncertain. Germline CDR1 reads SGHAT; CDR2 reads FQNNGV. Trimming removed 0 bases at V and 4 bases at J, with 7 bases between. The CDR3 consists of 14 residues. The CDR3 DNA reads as TGTGCCAGCAGCTTAGATCACTCGGGAAACACCATATATTTT. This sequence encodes CASSLDHSGNTIYF.

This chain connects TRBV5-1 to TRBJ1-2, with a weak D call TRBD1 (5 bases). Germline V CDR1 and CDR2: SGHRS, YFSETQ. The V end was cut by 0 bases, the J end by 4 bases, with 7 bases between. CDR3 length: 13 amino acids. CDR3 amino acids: CASSLGRAYGYTF. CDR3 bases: TGCGCCAGCAGCTTGGGCAGGGCCTATGGCTACACCTTC.

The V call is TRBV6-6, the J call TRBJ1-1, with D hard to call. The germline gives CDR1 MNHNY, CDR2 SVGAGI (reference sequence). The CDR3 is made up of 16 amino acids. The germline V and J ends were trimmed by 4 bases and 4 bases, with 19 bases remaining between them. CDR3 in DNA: TGTGCCAGCAGTTCCTCGAAGGAACTTGGTGGCACTGAAGCTTTCTTT. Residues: CASSSSKELGGTEAFF.

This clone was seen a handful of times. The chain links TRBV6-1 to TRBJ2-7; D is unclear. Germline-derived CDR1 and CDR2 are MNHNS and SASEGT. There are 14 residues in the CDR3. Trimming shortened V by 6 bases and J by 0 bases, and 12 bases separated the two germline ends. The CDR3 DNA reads TGTGCCAGCAGGCTTTTAGAGACCTCCTACGAGCAGTACTTC. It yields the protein CASRLLETSYEQYF.